This paragraph reports one T cell receptor (beta chain). The data derive from a study of blood T cell repertoires in COVID-19. Researchers sorted participants into cohorts using their self-reported clinical history. Recovered status applied to Cohort 3 donors who had two consecutive negative PCRs. It also applied to those with clearance or with symptom resolution. Assay used: immunoSEQ multiplex PCR; TCRdb lists only in-frame clones, some missing. The data contain about 400,000 clones, about 90% of them seen just once; the ten biggest clones take up about 2.7%. Source material: PBMCs or T cells enriched from blood (not recorded which). This clonotype was sampled from a woman aged 25 to 39 who had recovered from COVID-19.

CDR3 in DNA: TGCAGCGTTACCCCACAGGGCAAGGGCTACACCTTC. Amino acid sequence: CSVTPQGKGYTF. The V gene is TRBV29-1, the J gene TRBJ1-2; a weak D match, TRBD1 (6 bases). The CDR3 extends over 12 amino acids. Trimming took off 5 bases at V and 8 bases at J, with 15 bases between the two ends. Germline CDR1 reads SQVTM; CDR2 reads ANQGSEA.